This T cell receptor beta chain is from a study of radiation and T cells in renal cell carcinoma. Sequencing was performed with immunoSEQ multiplex PCR; in TCRdb, only in-frame clones are kept and a portion is missing. Seen here are some 120,000 clones, 88% observed once, and the top ten hold 5% to 6%. The time point denotes: blood 2 weeks post-SBRT. Specified treatment: 15 Gy SBRT to primary tumor, nephrectomy 4 weeks later. Source: blood, taken from a patient whose treatment included radiotherapy and nephrectomy. This clonotype was obtained from a woman in her sixties or seventies with renal cell carcinoma.

CDR3 in amino acids: CASSYRQGSTGELFF. The CDR3 DNA is TGTGCCAGCAGTTACCGACAGGGATCCACCGGGGAGCTGTTTTTT. The gene calls are TRBV6-6 and TRBJ2-2, with 7 bases matching TRBD1. The CDR3 contains 15 residues. The germline gives CDR1 MNHNY, CDR2 SVGAGI (reference sequence). J lost 4 bases, V lost 2 bases, and 4 bases had no gene match.